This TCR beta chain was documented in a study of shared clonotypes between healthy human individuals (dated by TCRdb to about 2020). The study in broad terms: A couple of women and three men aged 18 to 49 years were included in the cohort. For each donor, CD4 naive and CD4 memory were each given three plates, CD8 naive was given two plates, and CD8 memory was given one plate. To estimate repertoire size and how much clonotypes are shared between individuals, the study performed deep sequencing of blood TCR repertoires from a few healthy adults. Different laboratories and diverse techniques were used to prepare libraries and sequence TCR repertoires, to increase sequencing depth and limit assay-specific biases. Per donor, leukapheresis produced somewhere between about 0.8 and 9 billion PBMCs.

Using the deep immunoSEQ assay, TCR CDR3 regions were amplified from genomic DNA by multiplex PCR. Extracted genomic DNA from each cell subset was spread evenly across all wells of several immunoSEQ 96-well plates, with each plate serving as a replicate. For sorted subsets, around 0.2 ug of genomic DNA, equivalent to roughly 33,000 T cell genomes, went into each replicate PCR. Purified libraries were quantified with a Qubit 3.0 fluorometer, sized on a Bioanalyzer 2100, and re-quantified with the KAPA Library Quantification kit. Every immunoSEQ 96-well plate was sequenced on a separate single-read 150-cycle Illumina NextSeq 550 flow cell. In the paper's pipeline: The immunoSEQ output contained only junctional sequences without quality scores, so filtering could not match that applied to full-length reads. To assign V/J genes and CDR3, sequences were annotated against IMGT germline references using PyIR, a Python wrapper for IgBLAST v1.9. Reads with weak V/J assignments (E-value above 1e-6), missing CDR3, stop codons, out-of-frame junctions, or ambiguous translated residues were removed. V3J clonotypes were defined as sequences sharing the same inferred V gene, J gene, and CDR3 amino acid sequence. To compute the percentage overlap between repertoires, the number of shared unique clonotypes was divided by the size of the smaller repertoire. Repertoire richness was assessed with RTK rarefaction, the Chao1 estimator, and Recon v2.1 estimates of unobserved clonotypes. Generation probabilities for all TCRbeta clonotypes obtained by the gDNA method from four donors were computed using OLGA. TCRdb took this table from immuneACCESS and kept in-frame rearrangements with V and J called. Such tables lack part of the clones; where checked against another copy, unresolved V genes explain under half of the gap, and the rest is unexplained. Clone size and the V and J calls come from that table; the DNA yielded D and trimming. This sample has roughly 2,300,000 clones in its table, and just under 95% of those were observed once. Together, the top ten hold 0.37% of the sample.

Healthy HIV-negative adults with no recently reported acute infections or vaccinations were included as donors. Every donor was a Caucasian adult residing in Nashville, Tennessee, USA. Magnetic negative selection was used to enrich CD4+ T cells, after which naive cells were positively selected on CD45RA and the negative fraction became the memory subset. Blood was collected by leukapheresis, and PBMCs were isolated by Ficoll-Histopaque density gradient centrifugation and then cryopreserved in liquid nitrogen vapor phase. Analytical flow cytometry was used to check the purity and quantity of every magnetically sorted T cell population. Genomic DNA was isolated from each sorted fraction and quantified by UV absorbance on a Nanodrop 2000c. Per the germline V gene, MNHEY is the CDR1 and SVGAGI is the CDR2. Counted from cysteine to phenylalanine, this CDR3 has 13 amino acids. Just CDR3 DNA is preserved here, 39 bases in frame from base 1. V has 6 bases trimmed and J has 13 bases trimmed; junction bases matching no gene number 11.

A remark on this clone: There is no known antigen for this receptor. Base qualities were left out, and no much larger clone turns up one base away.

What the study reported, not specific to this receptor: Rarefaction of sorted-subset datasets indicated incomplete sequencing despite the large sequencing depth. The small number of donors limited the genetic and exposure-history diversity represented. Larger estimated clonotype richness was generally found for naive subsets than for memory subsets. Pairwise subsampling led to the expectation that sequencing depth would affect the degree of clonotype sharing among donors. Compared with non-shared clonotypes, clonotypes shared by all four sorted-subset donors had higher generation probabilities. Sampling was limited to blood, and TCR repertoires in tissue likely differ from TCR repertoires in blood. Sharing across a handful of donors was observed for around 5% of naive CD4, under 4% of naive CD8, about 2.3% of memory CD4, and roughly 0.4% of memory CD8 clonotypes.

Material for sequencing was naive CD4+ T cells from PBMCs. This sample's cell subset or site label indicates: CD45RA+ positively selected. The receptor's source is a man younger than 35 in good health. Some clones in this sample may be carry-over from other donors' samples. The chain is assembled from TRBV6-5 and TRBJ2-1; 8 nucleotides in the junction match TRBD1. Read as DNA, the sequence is TGTGCCAGCAGCCCAACCATCGACAGGGGCCAGTTCTTC. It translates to CASSPTIDRGQFF.